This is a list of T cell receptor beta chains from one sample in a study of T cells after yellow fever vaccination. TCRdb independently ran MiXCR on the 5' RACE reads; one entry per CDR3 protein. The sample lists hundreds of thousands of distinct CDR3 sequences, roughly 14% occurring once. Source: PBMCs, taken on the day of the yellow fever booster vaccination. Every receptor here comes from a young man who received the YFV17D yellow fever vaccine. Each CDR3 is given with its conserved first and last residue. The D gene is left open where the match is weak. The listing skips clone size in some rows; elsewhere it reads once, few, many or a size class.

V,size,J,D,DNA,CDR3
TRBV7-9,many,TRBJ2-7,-,TGTGCCAGCAGCCCTAGCCACTACGAGCAGTACTTC,CASSPSHYEQYF
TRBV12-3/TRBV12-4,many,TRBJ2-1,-,TGTGCCAGCAGTTTTTTCGTTTCGGGATCCTACAATGAGCAGTTCTTC,CASSFFVSGSYNEQFF
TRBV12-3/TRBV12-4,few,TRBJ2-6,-,TGTGCCAGCAGTTTTAGTCTTTTCAGTCCCTCTGGGGCCAACGTCCTGACTTTC,CASSFSLFSPSGANVLTF
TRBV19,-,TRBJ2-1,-,TGTGCCAGTAGTATTCGGGAGAATCCCCTTAATGAGCAGTTCTTC,CASSIRENPLNEQFF
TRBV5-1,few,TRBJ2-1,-,TGCGCCAGCAGCTTGGAACGGATAGGATTAAATGAGCAGTTCTTC,CASSLERIGLNEQFF
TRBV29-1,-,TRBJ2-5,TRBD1,TGCAGCGTTGAGCTCCGGGGCGACAGGGAAGAGACCCAGTACTTC,CSVELRGDREETQYF
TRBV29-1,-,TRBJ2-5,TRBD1,TGCAGCCTCCCCATCGGACAGGGGGCAGGAGAGACCCAGTACTTC,CSLPIGQGAGETQYF
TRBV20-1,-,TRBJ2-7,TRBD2,TGCAGTGCTAGCATGGCGGGAGGGCCTATCGAGCAGTACTTC,CSASMAGGPIEQYF
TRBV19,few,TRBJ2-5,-,TGTGCCAGTAGTGCCCATGGCGGGGCTGGGGAGACCCAGTACTTC,CASSAHGGAGETQYF
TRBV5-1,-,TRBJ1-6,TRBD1,TGCGCCAGCAGCGGGACAGGGAACAATAATTCACCCCTCCACTTT,CASSGTGNNNSPLHF
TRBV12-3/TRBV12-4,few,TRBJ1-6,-,TGTGCCAGCAGCATCCCGCAGGGAGCTAATTCACCCCTCCACTTT,CASSIPQGANSPLHF
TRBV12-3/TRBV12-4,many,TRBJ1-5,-,TGTGCCAGCAGTTTCCGGGACAGCAATCAGCCCCAGCATTTT,CASSFRDSNQPQHF
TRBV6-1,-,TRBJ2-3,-,TGTGCCAGCAGTGCGAAGGTTTCTAGCACAGATACGCAGTATTTT,CASSAKVSSTDTQYF
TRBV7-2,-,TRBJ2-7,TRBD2,TGTGCCAGCAGCTTCCCCCTAGCGGGAGTAGACGAGCAGTACTTC,CASSFPLAGVDEQYF